The 10 T cell receptor beta chains presented below share a single source sample, sequenced in a study of blood T cell repertoires in COVID-19. This table comes from immunoSEQ multiplex PCR, and its TCRdb copy is limited to in-frame clones, with some not included. The sample lists under 200,000 clones, about 86% seen once, with roughly 4% in the top ten. Input material: PBMCs or T cells enriched from blood (not recorded which). The receptors originated from a woman aged 50 to 60 in a cohort exposed to, infected with or recovered from COVID-19 (not recorded which).

The V gene is TRBV2, the J gene TRBJ2-2; weak D call: TRBD1 (5 bases). Germline CDR1 and CDR2: SNHLY and FYNNEI. The CDR3 totals 16 residues. V was clipped by 7 bases and J by 4 bases, with 19 bases between them. This CDR3 reads CASTPGVLGVTGELFF. The CDR3, as DNA: TGTGCCAGCACCCCCGGTGTGTTAGGGGTCACCGGGGAGCTGTTTTTT.

V gene TRBV7-9 combines with J gene TRBJ1-4, with 10 bases fitting TRBD1. The V gene's germline CDR1 is SEHNR and CDR2 FQNEAQ (reference sequence). CDR3 length equals 16 residues. Trimming took 4 bases from V and 2 from J; bases not matched to a gene: 4. CDR3 sequence (DNA): TGTGCCAGCAGCTCGCGACAGGGGGCTACTAATGAAAAACTGTTTTTT. It codes for CASSSRQGATNEKLFF.

This sequence joins TRBV28 and TRBJ1-4; no clear D. The germline V and J ends were trimmed by 2 bases and 0 bases, with 7 bases remaining between them. Germline V gene sequence: CDR1 MDHEN, CDR2 SYDVKM. This CDR3 is built from 15 residues. CDR3 in DNA: TGTGCCAGCAGTTTACGGAGCTCAACTAATGAAAAACTGTTTTTT. This translates into CASSLRSSTNEKLFF.

About this clone: This CDR3 is also generated by other DNA sequences in the sample. In nucleotides, the CDR3 is TGCGCCAGCAGCTCGACAGGAACTAACGAGCAGTACTTC. It codes for CASSSTGTNEQYF. The rearrangement links TRBV5-1 to TRBJ2-7, with a possible D match to TRBD1 (6 bases). The CDR3 contains 13 residues. V lost 3 bases, J lost 5 bases, and 12 bases lay in between. The germline V gene has CDR1 SGHRS and CDR2 YFSETQ.

The chain combines TRBV27 with TRBJ2-7; 10 bases fit TRBD1. CDR1 is MNHEY, CDR2 SMNVEV, per germline (reference sequence). J was trimmed by 4 bases and V by 4 bases; bases with no gene match: 7. The CDR3 runs to 15 residues. This chain's CDR3 is CASSSPTGGTYEQYF. CDR3 DNA sequence: TGTGCCAGCAGTTCACCGACAGGGGGCACGTACGAGCAGTACTTC.

The gene calls are TRBV7-2 and TRBJ2-2; tentative D call: TRBD1 (5 bases). V dropped 3 bases and J dropped 3 bases, with 8 bases sitting between them. This CDR3 has 14 amino acids. Germline-derived CDR1 and CDR2 are SGHTA and FQGNSA. CDR3 nucleotide sequence: TGTGCCAGCAGCTTGGACACATACACCGGGGAGCTGTTTTTT. It encodes CASSLDTYTGELFF.

This clone was picked up one time. The chain has TRBV5-6 and TRBJ1-2; D may be TRBD1 (5 bases). In germline, CDR1 is SGHDT, CDR2 YYEEEE. The V and J ends lost 3 bases and 3 bases respectively, with 18 bases between them. CDR3 length: 16 amino acids. The DNA of the CDR3 is TGTGCCAGCAGCTCCCCGGGGGGTTTTGAGGACTATGGCTACACCTTC. Protein sequence: CASSSPGGFEDYGYTF. The complete variable domain, with remaining parts taken from reference TRBV5-6 and TRBJ1-2, reads DAGVTQSPTHLIKTRGQQVTLRCSPKSGHDTVSWYQQALGQGPQFIFQYYEEEERQRGNFPDRFSGHQFPNYSSELNVNALLLGDSALYLCASSSPGGFEDYGYTFGSGTRLTVV.

The chain joins TRBV7-9 to TRBJ1-1; unclear D gene. The CDR3 consists of 14 residues. V was shortened by 4 bases and J by 5 bases, with 14 bases between the two germline ends. From germline, CDR1 is SEHNR and CDR2 FQNEAQ (reference sequence). This CDR3 reads CASSSIPPTTEAFF. CDR3 sequence (DNA): TGTGCCAGCAGCTCGATCCCACCCACTACTGAAGCTTTCTTT.

The V and J genes are TRBV19 and TRBJ2-7; D is perhaps TRBD1 (7 bases). There are 14 residues in the CDR3. V was clipped by 3 bases and J by 1 base, with 10 bases between them. Germline values: CDR1 LNHDA, CDR2 SQIVND (reference sequence). The CDR3 region has the DNA TGTGCCAGTAGTATTCAGGGGGGATCCTACGAGCAGTACTTC. Amino acids: CASSIQGGSYEQYF.

The chain combines TRBV7-2 with TRBJ2-1, with D possibly being TRBD1 (7 bases). V lost 4 bases, J lost 5 bases, and 15 bases lay in between. The CDR3 has 15 residues. From germline, CDR1 is SGHTA and CDR2 FQGNSA. Written as DNA, the CDR3 is TGTGCCAGCAGCTCCCCAGGGGGGCTGGACAATGAGCAGTTCTTC. It is translated as CASSSPGGLDNEQFF.